This T cell receptor beta chain was profiled in a study of blood T cells in healthy people across ages. A J-beta primer mix and a sample-barcoded 5' primer were used in a second PCR of roughly 6 to 11 cycles. MiXCR, applied by TCRdb to the 5' RACE reads, yields one record per CDR3 protein. The table lists about 1.6 million distinct CDR3 sequences, about 35% of them singletons. The V segment lost 2 bases and the J segment 3 bases; nucleotides outside the gene matches: 5. This CDR3 is 16 amino acids long. The germline gives CDR1 ENHRY, CDR2 SYGVKD. The chain links TRBV10-3 to TRBJ2-1; 9 bases are a match to TRBD2. The sequenced material came from blood. The sequence derives from a woman in her twenties or thirties in good health. This CDR3 reads CAISEEGGGGYNEQFF. CDR3 bases: TGTGCCATCAGTGAGGAGGGCGGGGGGGGCTACAATGAGCAGTTCTTC.